This T cell receptor (beta chain) appears in the sequencing data of a study of shared clonotypes between healthy human individuals. This clone came up a few times. Assay used: immunoSEQ multiplex PCR; TCRdb lists only in-frame clones, some missing. The sample comprises under 2,500,000 clones, around 95% of which are singletons, and around 0.13% rests with the top ten. The V end was cut by 5 bases, the J end by 3 bases, with 7 bases between. CDR1 and CDR2 (germline): LNHDA, SQIVND (reference sequence). The CDR3 consists of 12 residues. Material for sequencing was naive CD4+ T cells sorted from blood. The subset: CD45RA+ positively selected. The sequence came from a young man in good health. This chain links TRBV19 with TRBJ1-1; D gene uncertain. Here the CDR3 reads CASSWRDTEAFF. The CDR3 DNA is TGTGCCAGTAGTTGGAGGGACACTGAAGCTTTCTTT.